This entry describes one T cell receptor beta chain. The sample originates from a study of CD8+ T cells in alopecia areata. TCR sequencing used cDNA made by reverse transcription of extracted RNA. The repertoire was sequenced with immunoSEQ multiplex PCR; TCRdb's copy has only in-frame clones and lacks some. The sample lists tens of thousands of clones, approximately 58% occurring once. Material: NKG2D-high CD8+ T cells sorted from blood. This receptor was taken from a human donor with alopecia areata.

The CDR3 sequence: CASRENNEQFF. The CDR3 nucleotides are TGTGCCAGCAGGGAGAACAATGAGCAGTTCTTC. The rearrangement links TRBV7-8 to TRBJ2-1; D gene ambiguous. The germline gives CDR1 SGHVS, CDR2 FQNEAQ. V lost 6 bases and J 5 bases, leaving 5 bases between the germline ends. The CDR3 is made up of 11 amino acids.